The clone carrying this TCR beta chain appeared a few times. The junction and the germline gene differ at one end; a read error may be behind it. TCR beta CDR3 regions were amplified from RNA transcripts. The HTBI primer set served for first-round RT-PCR of the TCR CDR3. TCRdb passed the multiplex PCR reads through MiXCR, listing each CDR3 protein once. In the table there are over 250,000 distinct CDR3 sequences, over 15% of which are singletons. This specimen comes from a study of T cells in Graves' hyperthyroidism and ophthalmopathy. Study overall: Peripheral blood was secured at the point of initial diagnosis, before any treatment.

Each diagnosis drew on symptoms, thyroxine, TRAb, thyroid ultrasound and orbital computed tomography findings. The CDR3 has 16 amino acids. CDR1 is KGHSH, CDR2 LQKENI, per germline. The clonotype originates from a woman in her sixties or seventies with Graves' ophthalmopathy. Source material: blood. The V and J genes are TRBV18 and TRBJ2-5; D may be TRBD2 (5 bases). The DNA of the CDR3 is TGTGCCAGCTCACCATCTAGCCCGGCCTTTAAAGAGCCCCAGTACTTC. It codes for CASSPSSPAFKEPQYF.